What follows are 29 T cell receptor beta chains derived from one specimen sequenced in a study of CD8 T cells in ankylosing spondylitis. Their target antigens are unknown. TCRdb re-called the 5' RACE reads through MiXCR, storing one row per CDR3 protein. The sample yields almost 400,000 distinct CDR3 sequences, about a fifth seen once. Study outcomes and limitations: One TCR beta motif, made up of seven to nine highly homologous variants, appeared characteristic of ankylosing spondylitis blood.

The specimen was blood, either unsorted or a sorted T cell fraction (not recorded which). Receptors originate from a male donor with ankylosing spondylitis.

A few counts support this clonotype. The V gene is TRBV5-1, the J gene TRBJ2-1; 10 nucleotides agree with TRBD2. This CDR3 is 16 amino acids long. The trim removed 4 bases at V and 8 bases at J, leaving 12 bases unmatched. Germline CDR1 SGHRS, CDR2 YFSETQ. For the CDR3, the DNA is TGCGCCAGCAGCCTCGGAGCGGGAGGGCCCTCGGATGAGCAGTTCTTC. Protein: CASSLGAGGPSDEQFF.

This clonotype was seen a handful of times. The V gene is TRBV20-1, the J gene TRBJ2-7; tentatively, D is TRBD1 (5 bases). Germline V gene sequence: CDR1 DFQATT, CDR2 SNEGSKA (reference sequence). CDR3 length: 15 residues. Between the trimmed V and J ends, which lost 3 bases and 1 base, there was a span of 16 bases. CDR3 amino acids: CSASYSRVSSYEQYF. The CDR3 DNA reads as TGCAGTGCTAGTTACAGCAGGGTCTCGTCCTACGAGCAGTACTTC.

In regard to this clonotype: The junction does not match germline at one end; this may be a read error. This rearrangement joins TRBV29-1 to TRBJ2-1, with a possible D match to TRBD2 (5 bases). Germline-derived CDR1 and CDR2 are SQVTM and ANQGSEA. CDR3 size: 19 residues. The CDR3 here is CSVVVVSAGPVGSNNEQFF. As DNA, the CDR3 is TGCAGCGTTGTTGTTGTTTCGGCGGGCCCTGTGGGCTCCAACAATGAGCAGTTCTTC.

This chain connects TRBV25-1 to TRBJ1-5; D uncertain. The CDR3 runs to 12 residues. Trimming removed 4 bases at V and 4 bases at J, with 5 bases between. Germline CDR1 reads MGHDK; CDR2 reads SYGVNS. CDR3 in DNA: TGTGCCAGCAGTGGACCGAATCAGCCCCAGCATTTT. This translates into CASSGPNQPQHF.

This clonotype was found a few times. The rearrangement joins TRBV9 to TRBJ2-1; D gene unclear. Trimming took off 1 base at V and 8 bases at J, with 19 bases between the two ends. This CDR3 is 16 amino acids long. Germline-derived CDR1 and CDR2 are SGDLS and YYNGEE. The CDR3 here is CASSVSMDLPNDEQFF. CDR3 coding DNA: TGTGCCAGCAGCGTAAGTATGGACCTTCCCAATGATGAGCAGTTCTTC.

This clonotype was picked up a small number of times. The rearrangement joins TRBV6-1 to TRBJ2-7; 9 nucleotides agree with TRBD2. V shed 7 bases and J 5 bases; nucleotides not matched to a gene: 12. In germline, CDR1 is MNHNS, CDR2 SASEGT. The CDR3 is made up of 15 amino acids. The CDR3 DNA follows: TGTGCCAGCACCCCCGGGCTAGCGGGAACCCACGAGCAGTACTTC. This codes for CASTPGLAGTHEQYF.

The chain couples TRBV15 to TRBJ2-7; 9 bases fit TRBD1. V lost 1 base to trimming and J lost 4 bases; unmatched junction nucleotides: 2. Germline CDR1 is LNHNV and CDR2 is YYDKDF (reference sequence). The CDR3 is 14 amino acids. The CDR3 spells CATSRGGTGYEQYF. CDR3 sequence (DNA): TGTGCCACCAGCAGAGGCGGGACAGGGTACGAGCAGTACTTC.

This clonotype was counted between two and nine times. The chain couples TRBV7-8 to TRBJ1-2; D is unclear. Per germline, CDR1 SGHVS and CDR2 FQNEAQ. Trimming removed 5 bases from V and 5 bases from J, with 12 bases in between. This CDR3 region has 13 residues. The CDR3 sequence is CASSPDTGYGYTF. The CDR3, as DNA: TGTGCCAGCAGCCCCGACACGGGTTATGGCTACACCTTC. The full variable domain, with the rest looked up from reference TRBV7-8 and TRBJ1-2, is GAGVSQSPRYKVAKRGQDVALRCDPISGHVSLFWYQQALGQGPEFLTYFQNEAQLDKSGLPSDRFFAERPEGSVSTLKIQRTQQEDSAVYLCASSPDTGYGYTFGSGTRLTVV.

This clonotype has more than one count but fewer than ten. J is TRBJ2-3 and V is TRBV5-1; 7 bases line up with TRBD1. This CDR3 spans 15 amino acids. The germline V gene has CDR1 SGHRS and CDR2 YFSETQ. After removal of 2 bases from V and 2 bases from J, the junction contained 5 bases not matched to a gene. The CDR3 nucleotides read TGCGCCAGCAGCTTCAGGCAGGGGGACACAGATACGCAGTATTTT. Amino acid sequence: CASSFRQGDTDTQYF. Full variable domain (rest looked up from reference TRBV5-1 and TRBJ2-3): KAGVTQTPRYLIKTRGQQVTLSCSPISGHRSVSWYQQTPGQGLQFLFEYFSETQRNKGNFPGRFSGRQFSNSRSEMNVSTLELGDSALYLCASSFRQGDTDTQYFGPGTRLTVL.

This chain connects TRBV7-2 to TRBJ1-6; 9 nucleotides align to TRBD1. Trimming at V came to 6 bases and at J to 6 bases, leaving 6 bases not matched to a gene. Germline V gene lookup returns CDR1 SGHTA and CDR2 FQGNSA. This CDR3 has 15 residues. The CDR3 protein is CASRKTGGGNSPLHF. CDR3 DNA: TGTGCCAGCAGGAAAACAGGGGGCGGTAATTCACCCCTCCACTTT.

This chain connects TRBV5-1 to TRBJ2-4; 14 bases match TRBD2. Germline CDR1 is SGHRS and CDR2 is YFSETQ. CDR3 length equals 16 residues. Losses at the gene ends were 4 bases for V and 8 bases for J; bases not matched to a gene: 8. In DNA, the CDR3 is TGCGCCAGCAGCCCCGGACTAGCGGGAGGCTGGGACATTCAGTACTTC. Its translation is CASSPGLAGGWDIQYF.

This clonotype came up many times. The chain combines TRBV20-1 with TRBJ1-5; D is perhaps TRBD1 (5 bases). Germline assignment: CDR1 DFQATT and CDR2 SNEGSKA (reference sequence). V was clipped by 1 base and J by 5 bases, with 15 bases between them. CDR3 length: 15 residues. This CDR3 is CSARVGTQVHQPQHF. In DNA form, the CDR3 reads TGCAGTGCTAGAGTGGGGACCCAGGTCCATCAGCCCCAGCATTTT.

The chain couples TRBV7-2 to TRBJ2-1; 10 positions match TRBD1. The CDR3 spans 17 residues. CDR1 SGHTA and CDR2 FQGNSA come from the germline V gene. After removal of 5 bases from V and 4 bases from J, the junction contained 11 bases not matched to a gene. CDR3 nucleotides: TGTGCCAGCAGCCCTCCGGGACAGGGGACATCATACAATGAGCAGTTCTTC. Translated: CASSPPGQGTSYNEQFF.

This clonotype appeared a single time. V is TRBV15 and J is TRBJ2-3, with 13 bases matching TRBD2. Germline CDR1 and CDR2: LNHNV and YYDKDF (reference sequence). The CDR3 covers 16 residues. V lost 4 bases, J lost 5 bases, and 6 bases stayed unmatched. The CDR3 loop is CATSKGLAGVVDTQYF. CDR3 sequence (DNA): TGTGCCACCAGCAAAGGACTAGCGGGAGTGGTAGATACGCAGTATTTT. The complete variable domain, with remaining parts taken from reference TRBV15 and TRBJ2-3, reads DAMVIQNPRYQVTQFGKPVTLSCSQTLNHNVMYWYQQKSSQAPKLLFHYYDKDFNNEADTPDNFQSRRPNTSFCFLDIRSPGLGDTAMYLCATSKGLAGVVDTQYFGPGTRLTVL.

This CDR3 reads CASSSPSGLGTDTQYF. The CDR3 nucleotides are TGTGCCAGCAGCTCCCCTAGCGGACTTGGCACAGATACGCAGTATTTT. J is TRBJ2-3 and V is TRBV7-3, with 7 nucleotides matching TRBD2. Germline-derived CDR1 and CDR2 are SGHTA and FQGTGA. The junction had 8 bases not matched to a gene; V was cut back by 4 bases and J by 1 base. The CDR3 extends over 16 amino acids.

The chain links TRBV19 to TRBJ1-1; weak D call: TRBD1 (5 bases). Germline values: CDR1 LNHDA, CDR2 SQIVND (reference sequence). V lost 7 bases and J 2 bases, leaving 14 bases between the germline ends. The length of the CDR3 is 14 residues. CDR3 coding DNA: TGTGCCAGTACCCCGGGGCGCACAAACACTGAAGCTTTCTTT. It encodes CASTPGRTNTEAFF.

This clonotype was picked up many times. This sequence joins TRBV29-1 and TRBJ2-2, with 11 bases aligning to TRBD2. V shed 7 bases, J shed 4 bases, and the junction held 5 bases outside the gene matches. There are 14 residues in the CDR3. Germline values: CDR1 SQVTM, CDR2 ANQGSEA. The CDR3 region is CSAVLAGGTGELFF. As DNA, the CDR3 is TGCAGCGCCGTTCTAGCGGGAGGCACCGGGGAGCTGTTTTTT.

This clonotype was observed many times. The rearrangement uses TRBV5-1 and TRBJ2-2; no firm D call. V was cut by 4 bases and J by 4 bases, with 11 bases left in between. Looked up from germline, CDR1 is SGHRS and CDR2 is YFSETQ. The CDR3 length is 14 residues. CDR3 sequence reads: CASSLELFTGELFF. The CDR3 nucleotides are TGCGCCAGCAGCCTGGAGCTTTTCACCGGGGAGCTGTTTTTT.

The chain joins TRBV12-3 or TRBV12-4 to TRBJ1-3; 9 nucleotides line up with TRBD1. The V and J ends lost 6 bases and 3 bases, in that order; junction bases with no gene match: 3. CDR3 length equals 14 residues. CDR3 nucleotide sequence: TGTGCCAGCAGGGGGGACAGGGTTGGAAACACCATATATTTT. Translated: CASRGDRVGNTIYF.

This clonotype occurred a few times. The chain joins TRBV5-6 to TRBJ2-2, with TRBD1 as a possible D gene (6 bases). Trimming removed 2 bases at V and 4 bases at J, with 12 bases between. This CDR3 contains 15 residues. CDR1 SGHDT and CDR2 YYEEEE come from the germline V gene. The chain's CDR3 is CASSLGQFATGELFF. For the CDR3, the DNA is TGTGCCAGCAGCTTAGGACAGTTTGCCACCGGGGAGCTGTTTTTT. Filled out from reference TRBV5-6 and TRBJ2-2, the complete variable domain reads DAGVTQSPTHLIKTRGQQVTLRCSPKSGHDTVSWYQQALGQGPQFIFQYYEEEERQRGNFPDRFSGHQFPNYSSELNVNALLLGDSALYLCASSLGQFATGELFFGEGSRLTVL.

This clonotype was counted only a few times. This chain joins TRBV12-3 or TRBV12-4 and TRBJ2-1; D unclear. The V end lost 5 bases, the J end lost 0 bases, and 14 bases lay between the germline ends. CDR3 length equals 16 residues. In nucleotides, the CDR3 is TGTGCCAGCAGTAGCGACCGGTACCTCTCCTACAATGAGCAGTTCTTC. Protein product: CASSSDRYLSYNEQFF.

CDR3 in amino acids: CASSFGELRQYF. CDR3 coding DNA: TGTGCCAGCAGTTTCGGTGAGCTAAGGCAGTACTTC. The chain has TRBV28 and TRBJ2-7; D not certain. Germline loops: CDR1 MDHEN, CDR2 SYDVKM. This CDR3 contains 12 residues. V was trimmed by 3 bases and J by 9 bases, leaving 12 bases between them. The complete variable domain, with remaining parts taken from reference TRBV28 and TRBJ2-7, reads DVKVTQSSRYLVKRTGEKVFLECVQDMDHENMFWYRQDPGLGLRLIYFSYDVKMKEKGDIPEGYSVSREKKERFSLILESASTNQTSMYLCASSFGELRQYFGPGTRLTVT.

This chain links TRBV7-3 with TRBJ2-5, with TRBD2 identical over 10 bases. Germline V gene sequence: CDR1 SGHTA, CDR2 FQGTGA. The CDR3 has 14 amino acids. Trimming at V came to 6 bases and at J to 4 bases, leaving 5 bases not matched to a gene. CDR3 region: CASSPGLARETQYF. The CDR3 DNA sequence: TGTGCCAGCAGTCCGGGACTAGCGAGAGAGACCCAGTACTTC.

In its sample, this clonotype was seen many times. The V and J genes are TRBV7-8 and TRBJ2-2, with 15 positions matching TRBD2. V gave up 5 bases and J gave up 4 bases; unmatched junction bases: 5. The CDR3 is 17 residues long. CDR1 and CDR2 from the germline V gene are SGHVS and FQNEAQ. The CDR3 protein is CASSQGLAGGGTGELFF. The DNA for the CDR3 is TGTGCCAGCAGCCAGGGACTAGCGGGAGGAGGCACCGGGGAGCTGTTTTTT.

In nucleotides, the CDR3 is TGTGCCAGCAGTTGGGACAGGGCTGCCAGCCAGCCCCAGCATTTT. It specifies CASSWDRAASQPQHF. The genes are TRBV28 and TRBJ1-5; TRBD1 matches 9 bases. Per the germline V gene, CDR1 is MDHEN and CDR2 is SYDVKM. V trimming: 4 bases; J trimming: 7 bases; junction bases outside the gene matches: 8. The CDR3 contains 15 residues.

The chain couples TRBV4-3 to TRBJ2-1; TRBD2 aligns across 8 bases. The CDR3 covers 16 residues. Germline V gene sequence: CDR1 LGHNA, CDR2 YSLEER. The V gene end was trimmed by 6 bases and the J gene end by 0 bases; junction bases not matched to a gene: 7. DNA for the CDR3: TGCGCCAGCAGTGACGGGAGGGAATACTCCTACAATGAGCAGTTCTTC. This gives the protein CASSDGREYSYNEQFF.

The chain has TRBV27 and TRBJ2-1, with TRBD2 matching over 9 bases. Germline CDR1 is MNHEY and CDR2 is SMNVEV (reference sequence). The CDR3 has 13 amino acids. J was trimmed by 15 bases and V by 4 bases; bases with no gene match: 10. CDR3 bases: TGTGCCAGCAGTTCCGGGATAGCGGGAGTACGGTTCTTC. Translation gives CASSSGIAGVRFF.

This sequence joins TRBV20-1 and TRBJ2-1; D may be TRBD2 (6 bases). The CDR3 spans 15 residues. Germline CDR1 and CDR2: DFQATT and SNEGSKA (reference sequence). V dropped 4 bases and J dropped 8 bases, with 21 bases sitting between them. This chain's CDR3 is CSATIRGTAGDEQFF. The CDR3 nucleotides read TGCAGTGCTACAATCCGGGGGACGGCGGGCGATGAGCAGTTCTTC.

The chain recombines TRBV2 with TRBJ2-1; no definite D call. This CDR3 comprises 11 residues. Trimming removed 6 bases at V and 5 bases at J, with 5 bases between. Germline CDR1 reads SNHLY; CDR2 reads FYNNEI. This CDR3 reads CASRANNEQFF. The DNA for the CDR3 is TGTGCCAGCAGAGCTAACAATGAGCAGTTCTTC.